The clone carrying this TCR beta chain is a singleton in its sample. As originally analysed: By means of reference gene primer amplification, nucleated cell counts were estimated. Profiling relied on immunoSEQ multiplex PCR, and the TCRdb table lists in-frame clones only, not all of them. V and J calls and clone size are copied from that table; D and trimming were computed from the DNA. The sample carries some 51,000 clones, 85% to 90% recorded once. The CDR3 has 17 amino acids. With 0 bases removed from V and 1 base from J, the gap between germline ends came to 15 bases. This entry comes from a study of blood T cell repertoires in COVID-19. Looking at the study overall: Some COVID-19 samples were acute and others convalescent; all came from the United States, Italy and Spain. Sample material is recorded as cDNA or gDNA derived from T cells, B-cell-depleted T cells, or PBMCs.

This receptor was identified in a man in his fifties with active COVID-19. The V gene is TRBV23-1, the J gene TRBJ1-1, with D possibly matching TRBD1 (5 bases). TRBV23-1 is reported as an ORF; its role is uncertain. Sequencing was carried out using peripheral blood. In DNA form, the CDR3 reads TGCGCCAGCAGTCAATCACCCCCAGCAAGGGGGAACACTGAAGCTTTCTTT. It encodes CASSQSPPARGNTEAFF.